These T cell receptor beta chains were read from a single sample in a study of blood T cell repertoires in COVID-19. Sequencing used immunoSEQ multiplex PCR; TCRdb keeps in-frame clones, though not all of them. The table records 310,000 or so clones, 87% of them present only once. The sequenced material came from PBMCs or T cells enriched from blood (not recorded which). All receptors derive from a woman aged 30 to 39 who had recovered from COVID-19. Both conserved end residues are part of each CDR3. Fields, in order: V gene, clone size, D gene, J gene, CDR3 protein, CDR3 DNA. A D gene is named only where the DNA matches it firmly. Clone size is stated in some rows and not others, as once, few, many or a class when expanded.

V gene: TRBV14
clone size: .
D gene: TRBD1
J gene: TRBJ1-2
CDR3 protein: CASSQEGTGGNYGYTF
CDR3 DNA: TGTGCCAGCAGCCAAGAAGGGACAGGGGGAAACTATGGCTACACCTTC

V gene: TRBV19
clone size: .
D gene: .
J gene: TRBJ2-1
CDR3 protein: CASSGVYNEQFF
CDR3 DNA: TGTGCCAGTTCCGGGGTCTACAATGAGCAGTTCTTC

V gene: TRBV2
clone size: .
D gene: .
J gene: TRBJ1-3
CDR3 protein: CASSPDRTSGNTIYF
CDR3 DNA: TGTGCCAGCAGTCCTGACAGGACCTCTGGAAACACCATATATTTT

V gene: TRBV20-1
clone size: once
D gene: TRBD2
J gene: TRBJ2-7
CDR3 protein: CSASRAGGHEQYF
CDR3 DNA: TGCAGTGCTAGTAGAGCGGGGGGTCACGAGCAGTACTTC

V gene: TRBV6-1
clone size: .
D gene: .
J gene: TRBJ1-5
CDR3 protein: CASSELKGGTEKVNQPQHF
CDR3 DNA: TGTGCCAGCAGTGAATTAAAGGGAGGGACGGAAAAGGTCAATCAGCCCCAGCATTTT

V gene: TRBV27
clone size: once
D gene: .
J gene: TRBJ1-1
CDR3 protein: CASSLYQGVPEAFF
CDR3 DNA: TGTGCCAGCAGTTTATATCAGGGTGTCCCCGAAGCTTTCTTT

V gene: TRBV7-2
clone size: .
D gene: TRBD2
J gene: TRBJ2-3
CDR3 protein: CASSLGARGINTQYF
CDR3 DNA: TGTGCCAGCAGCTTAGGCGCGCGGGGGATAAATACGCAGTATTTT

V gene: TRBV12-3/TRBV12-4
clone size: .
D gene: .
J gene: TRBJ2-7
CDR3 protein: CASSPGGSYEQYF
CDR3 DNA: TGTGCCAGCAGTCCCGGGGGCTCCTACGAGCAGTACTTC

V gene: TRBV7-8
clone size: .
D gene: .
J gene: TRBJ1-2
CDR3 protein: CASSLAQEGRGYTF
CDR3 DNA: TGTGCCAGCAGCTTAGCGCAAGAAGGGAGAGGCTACACCTTC

V gene: TRBV7-9
clone size: .
D gene: .
J gene: TRBJ1-1
CDR3 protein: CASAQDYTEAFF
CDR3 DNA: TGTGCCAGCGCCCAGGACTACACTGAAGCTTTCTTT

V gene: TRBV27
clone size: .
D gene: .
J gene: TRBJ1-2
CDR3 protein: CASSATGPYGYTF
CDR3 DNA: TGTGCCAGCAGTGCCACAGGGCCTTACGGCTACACCTTC

V gene: TRBV19
clone size: .
D gene: TRBD1
J gene: TRBJ1-5
CDR3 protein: CASSIGGGGQPQHF
CDR3 DNA: TGTGCCAGTAGTATCGGAGGGGGCGGGCAGCCCCAGCATTTT

V gene: TRBV27
clone size: .
D gene: .
J gene: TRBJ1-4
CDR3 protein: CASSTAGRGNEKLFF
CDR3 DNA: TGTGCCAGCAGTACGGCTGGCAGGGGTAATGAAAAACTGTTTTTT

V gene: TRBV5-6
clone size: .
D gene: .
J gene: TRBJ1-1
CDR3 protein: CASSFLGDTEAFF
CDR3 DNA: TGTGCCAGCAGCTTCCTAGGTGACACTGAAGCTTTCTTT

V gene: TRBV6-2/TRBV6-3
clone size: .
D gene: .
J gene: TRBJ1-1
CDR3 protein: CASSYDLGARTEAFF
CDR3 DNA: TGTGCCAGCAGTTACGATTTGGGGGCGAGGACTGAAGCTTTCTTT

V gene: TRBV6-5
clone size: .
D gene: .
J gene: TRBJ2-2
CDR3 protein: CASSYLQGGTGELFF
CDR3 DNA: TGTGCCAGCAGTTACCTCCAGGGAGGAACCGGGGAGCTGTTTTTT

V gene: TRBV6-5
clone size: .
D gene: TRBD2
J gene: TRBJ2-3
CDR3 protein: CASSYSISGGPDTQYF
CDR3 DNA: TGTGCCAGCAGTTACTCAATTAGCGGGGGTCCAGATACGCAGTATTTT

V gene: TRBV5-4
clone size: once
D gene: TRBD1
J gene: TRBJ2-7
CDR3 protein: CASSLRGRDEQYF
CDR3 DNA: TGTGCCAGCAGCTTGAGGGGGCGCGACGAGCAGTACTTC

V gene: TRBV2
clone size: once
D gene: .
J gene: TRBJ1-5
CDR3 protein: CASSQTGTNQPQHF
CDR3 DNA: TGTGCCAGCAGTCAAACAGGTACCAATCAGCCCCAGCATTTT

V gene: TRBV7-2
clone size: .
D gene: .
J gene: TRBJ1-1
CDR3 protein: CASSLGQGPGRAFF
CDR3 DNA: TGTGCCAGCAGCTTAGGGCAGGGGCCCGGGAGGGCTTTCTTT

V gene: TRBV6-5
clone size: .
D gene: .
J gene: TRBJ2-7
CDR3 protein: CASSYSRSVYEQYF
CDR3 DNA: TGTGCCAGCAGTTACTCGCGCAGCGTCTACGAGCAGTACTTC

V gene: TRBV5-6
clone size: .
D gene: .
J gene: TRBJ2-3
CDR3 protein: CASSVKRPPGDTQYF
CDR3 DNA: TGTGCCAGCAGCGTTAAGAGGCCACCTGGGGATACGCAGTATTTT

V gene: TRBV4-3
clone size: .
D gene: .
J gene: TRBJ1-1
CDR3 protein: CASSQGGPGTEAFF
CDR3 DNA: TGCGCCAGCAGCCAAGGTGGGCCCGGCACTGAAGCTTTCTTT

V gene: TRBV9
clone size: .
D gene: TRBD1
J gene: TRBJ1-1
CDR3 protein: CASSVVPGQGSTEAFF
CDR3 DNA: TGTGCCAGCAGCGTAGTCCCGGGACAGGGAAGCACTGAAGCTTTCTTT

V gene: TRBV25-1
clone size: .
D gene: .
J gene: TRBJ2-6
CDR3 protein: CASSERSWGANVLTF
CDR3 DNA: TGTGCCAGCAGTGAGAGAAGCTGGGGGGCCAACGTCCTGACTTTC

V gene: TRBV2
clone size: .
D gene: .
J gene: TRBJ1-2
CDR3 protein: CASSPAGDDYGYTF
CDR3 DNA: TGTGCCAGCTCCCCGGCGGGGGACGACTATGGCTACACCTTC

V gene: TRBV11-2
clone size: .
D gene: TRBD1
J gene: TRBJ1-6
CDR3 protein: CASSLEVQGASYNSPLHF
CDR3 DNA: TGTGCCAGCAGCTTAGAGGTCCAGGGGGCTTCCTATAATTCACCCCTCCACTTT

V gene: TRBV19
clone size: few
D gene: TRBD1
J gene: TRBJ1-3
CDR3 protein: CASSTLDRVGNTIYF
CDR3 DNA: TGTGCCAGTAGTACCCTGGACAGGGTTGGAAACACCATATATTTT

V gene: TRBV30
clone size: .
D gene: TRBD1
J gene: TRBJ1-2
CDR3 protein: CAWSQGGYGYTF
CDR3 DNA: TGTGCCTGGAGTCAGGGGGGCTATGGCTACACCTTC

V gene: TRBV6-6
clone size: .
D gene: .
J gene: TRBJ1-3
CDR3 protein: CASSWGGSSGNTIYF
CDR3 DNA: TGTGCCAGCAGTTGGGGGGGGAGCTCTGGAAACACCATATATTTT

V gene: TRBV7-6
clone size: .
D gene: TRBD1
J gene: TRBJ1-2
CDR3 protein: CASSTGTESFYGYTF
CDR3 DNA: TGTGCCAGCAGCACCGGGACAGAATCCTTCTATGGCTACACCTTC

V gene: TRBV27
clone size: many
D gene: .
J gene: TRBJ1-5
CDR3 protein: CASSLYPPGFGSNQPQHF
CDR3 DNA: TGTGCCAGCAGTTTATACCCCCCAGGGTTCGGTAGCAATCAGCCCCAGCATTTT

V gene: TRBV10-3
clone size: .
D gene: TRBD2
J gene: TRBJ2-3
CDR3 protein: CAIRRGDQDTQYF
CDR3 DNA: TGTGCCATCAGGCGGGGGGATCAAGATACGCAGTATTTT

V gene: TRBV19
clone size: .
D gene: TRBD1
J gene: TRBJ1-5
CDR3 protein: CASLTRQGGQPQHF
CDR3 DNA: TGTGCCAGTCTTACTAGACAGGGGGGTCAGCCCCAGCATTTT

V gene: TRBV9
clone size: .
D gene: TRBD1
J gene: TRBJ1-5
CDR3 protein: CASSEGADGQPQHF
CDR3 DNA: TGTGCCAGCAGCGAGGGGGCAGATGGACAGCCCCAGCATTTT

V gene: TRBV4-1
clone size: .
D gene: .
J gene: TRBJ2-3
CDR3 protein: CASSQEPRADTQYF
CDR3 DNA: TGCGCCAGCAGCCAAGAACCGCGGGCAGATACGCAGTATTTT

V gene: TRBV30
clone size: .
D gene: TRBD1
J gene: TRBJ1-2
CDR3 protein: CAWSVGTANYTF
CDR3 DNA: TGTGCCTGGAGTGTTGGGACAGCGAACTACACCTTC

V gene: TRBV3-1/TRBV3-2
clone size: .
D gene: TRBD1
J gene: TRBJ1-1
CDR3 protein: CASGRDSKLTEAFF
CDR3 DNA: TGTGCCAGCGGCCGGGACAGTAAACTCACTGAAGCTTTCTTT

V gene: TRBV6-2/TRBV6-3
clone size: .
D gene: .
J gene: TRBJ2-3
CDR3 protein: CASSYSSGIDTQYF
CDR3 DNA: TGTGCCAGCAGTTACTCATCAGGGATAGATACGCAGTATTTT

V gene: TRBV4-1
clone size: .
D gene: .
J gene: TRBJ2-7
CDR3 protein: CASSQEAQAPRGEQYF
CDR3 DNA: TGCGCCAGCAGCCAAGAAGCCCAAGCCCCCCGCGGCGAGCAGTACTTC

V gene: TRBV4-3
clone size: .
D gene: .
J gene: TRBJ1-2
CDR3 protein: CASSQEGRGNYGYTF
CDR3 DNA: TGCGCCAGCAGCCAAGAAGGGAGGGGTAACTATGGCTACACCTTC

V gene: TRBV24-1
clone size: .
D gene: TRBD2
J gene: TRBJ2-3
CDR3 protein: CATSDPTPGSGGTDTQYF
CDR3 DNA: TGTGCCACCAGTGATCCGACCCCGGGTAGCGGGGGCACAGATACGCAGTATTTT

V gene: TRBV14
clone size: .
D gene: TRBD2
J gene: TRBJ2-1
CDR3 protein: CASSHGLAGGYSPDEQFF
CDR3 DNA: TGTGCCAGCAGCCACGGACTAGCGGGGGGATATTCTCCGGATGAGCAGTTCTTC

V gene: TRBV7-2
clone size: .
D gene: TRBD2
J gene: TRBJ2-3
CDR3 protein: CASSPSGGRTDTQYF
CDR3 DNA: TGTGCCAGCAGTCCTAGCGGGGGGAGGACAGATACGCAGTATTTT

V gene: TRBV7-9
clone size: .
D gene: .
J gene: TRBJ2-7
CDR3 protein: CASSLTGTTYEQYF
CDR3 DNA: TGTGCCAGCAGCTTAACCGGGACAACCTACGAGCAGTACTTC